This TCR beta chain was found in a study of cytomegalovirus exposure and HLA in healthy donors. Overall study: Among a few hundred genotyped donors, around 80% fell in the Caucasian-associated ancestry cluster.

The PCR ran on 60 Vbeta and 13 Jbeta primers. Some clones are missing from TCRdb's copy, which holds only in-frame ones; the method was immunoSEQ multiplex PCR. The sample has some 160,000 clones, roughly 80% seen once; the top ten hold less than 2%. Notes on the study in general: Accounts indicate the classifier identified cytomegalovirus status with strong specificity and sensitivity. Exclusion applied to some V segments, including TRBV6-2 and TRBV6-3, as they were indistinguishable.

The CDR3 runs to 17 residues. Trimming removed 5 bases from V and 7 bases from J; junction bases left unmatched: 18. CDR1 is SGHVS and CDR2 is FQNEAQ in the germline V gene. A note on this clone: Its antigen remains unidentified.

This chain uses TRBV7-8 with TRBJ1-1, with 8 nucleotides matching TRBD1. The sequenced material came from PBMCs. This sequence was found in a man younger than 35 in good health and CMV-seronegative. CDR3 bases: TGTGCCAGCAGCCCCATGACAGGGGCCGGGACTGTTAGTGAAGCTTTCTTT. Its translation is CASSPMTGAGTVSEAFF.